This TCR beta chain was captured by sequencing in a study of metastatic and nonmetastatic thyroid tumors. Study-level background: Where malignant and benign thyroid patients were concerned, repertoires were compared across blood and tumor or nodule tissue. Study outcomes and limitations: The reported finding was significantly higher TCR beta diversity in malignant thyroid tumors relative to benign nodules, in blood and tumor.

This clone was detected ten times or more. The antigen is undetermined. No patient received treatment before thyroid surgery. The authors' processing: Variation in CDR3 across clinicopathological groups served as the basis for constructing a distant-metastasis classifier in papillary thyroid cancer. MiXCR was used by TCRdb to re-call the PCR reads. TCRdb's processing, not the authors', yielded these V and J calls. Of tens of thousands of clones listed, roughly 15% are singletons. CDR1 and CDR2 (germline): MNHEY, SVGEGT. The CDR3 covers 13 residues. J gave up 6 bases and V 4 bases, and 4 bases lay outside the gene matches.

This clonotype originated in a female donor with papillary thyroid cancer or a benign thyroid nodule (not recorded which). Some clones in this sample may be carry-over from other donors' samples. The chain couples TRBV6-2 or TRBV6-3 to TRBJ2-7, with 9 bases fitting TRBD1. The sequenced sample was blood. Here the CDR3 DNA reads TGTGCCAGCAGTTTTGGGACAGGGTCCGAGCAGTACTTC. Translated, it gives CASSFGTGSEQYF.